The next 17 T cell receptor beta chains were all read from a single sample in a study of shared clonotypes between healthy human individuals (dated by TCRdb to about 2020). Library preparation was by the immunoSEQ multiplex PCR assay. TCRdb mirrors the immuneACCESS table, restricted to in-frame sequences. Some clones are absent from its copies; in checked studies, under half trace to an unresolved V gene, and the reason for the others is unknown. Recorded for this sample are 400,000 to 500,000 clones; 76% of them occurred a single time. The ten largest make up over 10% of the sample. Sequenced material: PBMCs. The receptors originated from a woman in her forties in good health. Some clones in this sample may be carry-over from other donors' samples.

In its sample, this clone was seen a few times. This rearrangement joins TRBV6-4 to TRBJ1-2; 8 bases are shared with TRBD1. In germline, CDR1 is MRHNA, CDR2 SNTAGT. Losses at the gene ends were 0 bases for V and 6 bases for J; bases not matched to a gene: 6. The CDR3 is 15 amino acids. The CDR3: CASSDSGTGFDGYTF. The CDR3, as DNA: TGTGCCAGCAGTGACTCCGGGACAGGTTTTGATGGCTACACCTTC.

This chain joins TRBV15 and TRBJ2-7, with D possibly TRBD1 on 6 matching bases. Trimming removed 1 base from V and 4 bases from J, with 17 bases in between. Germline assignment: CDR1 LNHNV and CDR2 YYDKDF (reference sequence). This CDR3 region has 16 residues. In DNA form, the CDR3 reads TGTGCCACCAGCAGAGGGGCAGGGGATGGGGCTTACGAGCAGTACTTC. This sequence encodes CATSRGAGDGAYEQYF.

A single count supports this clone. The chain couples TRBV28 to TRBJ2-3; the D is unclear. The length of the CDR3 is 12 residues. V lost 6 bases and J 4 bases, leaving 8 bases between the germline ends. Germline V gives CDR1 MDHEN, CDR2 SYDVKM. The CDR3 here is CASRPASDTQYF. CDR3 DNA: TGTGCCAGCAGACCTGCCTCAGATACGCAGTATTTT.

The sample holds a few counts of this clone. V and J are TRBV10-3 and TRBJ2-1, with TRBD2 matching 8 bases. CDR1 is ENHRY, CDR2 SYGVKD, per germline. V was pared by 4 bases and J by 7 bases, with 3 bases of the junction left unmatched. This CDR3 has 13 residues. CDR3 DNA: TGTGCCATCAGTGGAAGCGGGAGTAATGAGCAGTTCTTC. It translates to CAISGSGSNEQFF.

This clone was observed once. J is TRBJ2-7 and V is TRBV27, with 7 bases identical to TRBD2. The ends lost 6 bases at V and 4 bases at J; junction bases unmatched: 6. There are 13 residues in the CDR3. The germline CDR1 and CDR2 sequences are MNHEY and SMNVEV (reference sequence). This chain's CDR3 is CASRGRAEYEQYF. Here the CDR3 DNA reads TGTGCCAGCAGAGGGAGGGCCGAATACGAGCAGTACTTC.

V usage is TRBV7-2 and J usage is TRBJ2-3; D remains ambiguous. From germline, CDR1 is SGHTA and CDR2 FQGNSA. The CDR3 runs to 15 residues. Trimming cost V 1 base and J 2 bases, with 10 bases left between them. Written as DNA, the CDR3 is TGTGCCAGCAGCTTAGTTGACCTGCCCACAGATACGCAGTATTTT. It specifies CASSLVDLPTDTQYF.

The J gene is TRBJ2-7, the V gene TRBV27; D possibly uses TRBD1 or TRBD2 (5 bases each). This CDR3 is built from 13 residues. Trimming removed 4 bases at V and 7 bases at J, with 14 bases between. Germline V CDR1 and CDR2: MNHEY, SMNVEV (reference sequence). CDR3 nucleotide sequence: TGTGCCAGCAGTTGGGGGACCCCATCTGAGCAGTACTTC. Amino acids: CASSWGTPSEQYF.

The J gene is TRBJ1-1, the V gene TRBV30; D is possibly TRBD1 (5 bases). The CDR3 sequence is 13 residues long. Germline V gene sequence: CDR1 GTSNPN, CDR2 SVGIG (reference sequence). The V end lost 1 base, the J end lost 12 bases, and 18 bases lay between the germline ends. The CDR3 DNA sequence: TGTGCCTGGAGTGCCCAGGGCCCCCAGCCCCCTTTCTTT. This encodes CAWSAQGPQPPFF.

A note on this clone: A much more abundant neighbour one base away suggests this may be a read error. This chain links TRBV2 with TRBJ2-5; TRBD1 matches at 7 bases. The V gene's germline CDR1 is SNHLY and CDR2 FYNNEI. The CDR3 length is 13 residues. The chain's CDR3 is CASTGTVQEAQYF. The CDR3 DNA reads as TGTGCCAGCACCGGGACAGTTCAAGAGGCCCAGTACTTC.

The gene calls are TRBV28 and TRBJ2-7; 7 bases fit TRBD2. With V trimmed by 4 bases and J by 3 bases, 6 bases remained unmatched. The length of the CDR3 is 14 residues. Germline CDR1 and CDR2: MDHEN and SYDVKM. The CDR3 coding sequence is TGTGCCAGCAGTTCAGCGGGATGGGACTACGAGCAGTACTTC. Residues: CASSSAGWDYEQYF.

In this sample, this clone turned up a few times. The junction departs from the called germline gene at one end, perhaps through a read error. CDR3 residues: CANSLDRGEEAFF. For the CDR3, the DNA is TGTGCCAACAGTTTAGACAGGGGCGAGGAAGCTTTCTTT. V gene TRBV28 combines with J gene TRBJ1-1; 8 nucleotides agree with TRBD1. This CDR3 has 13 amino acids. CDR1 MDHEN and CDR2 SYDVKM come from the germline V gene.

V gene TRBV28 combines with J gene TRBJ1-2, with 9 bases identical to TRBD1. CDR3 length: 15 residues. The V gene end was trimmed by 5 bases and the J gene end by 7 bases; junction bases not matched to a gene: 11. Germline assignment: CDR1 MDHEN and CDR2 SYDVKM. The CDR3 loop is CASSGNRGRRGGYTF. CDR3 nucleotides: TGTGCCAGCAGTGGTAACAGGGGGCGGCGAGGTGGCTACACCTTC.

This clone was counted only a few times. The chain couples TRBV6-1 to TRBJ1-3; a possible D gene is TRBD1 (5 bases). The CDR3 covers 14 residues. Trimming removed 2 bases from V and 4 bases from J, with 9 bases in between. Germline CDR1 MNHNS, CDR2 SASEGT. Here the CDR3 reads CASSEIWDGNTIYF. CDR3 coding DNA: TGTGCCAGCAGTGAAATTTGGGACGGAAACACCATATATTTT.

The chain combines TRBV5-4 with TRBJ1-6; 8 nucleotides align to TRBD1. There are 14 residues in the CDR3. The V segment lost 4 bases and the J segment 9 bases; nucleotides outside the gene matches: 6. Germline V CDR1 and CDR2: SGHNT, YYREEE (reference sequence). CDR3 sequence: CASSPDRGLSPLHF. The DNA for the CDR3 is TGTGCCAGCAGCCCCGACAGGGGCCTTTCACCCCTCCACTTT.

The chain uses TRBV5-4 and TRBJ2-7, with D hard to call. The CDR3 is 13 amino acids. In germline, CDR1 is SGHNT, CDR2 YYREEE (reference sequence). Trimming removed 4 bases from V and 2 bases from J, with 10 bases in between. CDR3 in DNA: TGTGCCAGCAGCCCGGGCGAAGCCTACGAGCAGTACTTC. It yields the protein CASSPGEAYEQYF.

The J gene is TRBJ2-2, the V gene TRBV5-1; D gene ambiguous. Deletions cut 3 bases from V and 2 bases from J, with 14 bases between. The germline V gene has CDR1 SGHRS and CDR2 YFSETQ. The CDR3 has 16 amino acids. The CDR3 here is CASSSDGDLNTGELFF. The CDR3 DNA is TGCGCCAGCAGCTCAGACGGAGACTTAAACACCGGGGAGCTGTTTTTT.

This rearrangement joins TRBV5-1 to TRBJ2-7; D might be TRBD1 (6 bases). V was cut by 0 bases and J by 6 bases, with 7 bases left in between. Per germline, CDR1 SGHRS and CDR2 YFSETQ. This CDR3 spans 12 amino acids. The CDR3 DNA is TGCGCCAGCAGCTTGGACAGGGTCGAGCAGTACTTC. Translating it yields CASSLDRVEQYF.